What follows are 23 T cell receptor beta chains derived from one specimen sequenced in a study of shared clonotypes between healthy human individuals. As defined, naive CD8 cells were CD45RO-negative and positively selected for CCR7, with terminally differentiated effector memory CD45RA+ cells excluded. Some clones are missing from TCRdb's copy, which holds only in-frame ones; the method was immunoSEQ multiplex PCR. The table shows approximately 1.9 million clones, with 90% to 95% occurring only once. The source material was naive CD8+ T cells from PBMCs. These receptors were collected from a man aged 18 to 29 in good health. Some clones in this sample may be carry-over from other donors' samples.

This chain uses TRBV18 with TRBJ2-1; 9 positions match TRBD1. This CDR3 is built from 20 residues. Germline V gives CDR1 KGHSH, CDR2 LQKENI. With 2 bases clipped from V and 2 bases from J, the junction kept 16 bases outside the gene matches. CDR3 nucleotide sequence: TGTGCCAGCTCACCATTTAAGCCGGGACGGGGGACAGGGACCTACAATGAGCAGTTCTTC. As protein: CASSPFKPGRGTGTYNEQFF.

This clone was seen just once. The V and J genes are TRBV7-8 and TRBJ2-1; D is undetermined. The CDR3 extends over 13 amino acids. V was cut by 3 bases and J by 6 bases, with 9 bases left in between. CDR1 is SGHVS and CDR2 is FQNEAQ in the germline V gene. The CDR3 sequence: CASSFSGLNEQFF. CDR3 coding DNA: TGTGCCAGCAGCTTCTCCGGCCTCAATGAGCAGTTCTTC.

V usage is TRBV7-6 and J usage is TRBJ2-7, with D possibly matching TRBD2 (6 bases). This CDR3 spans 15 amino acids. Trimming shortened V by 5 bases and J by 5 bases, and 19 bases separated the two germline ends. Germline V gives CDR1 SGHVS, CDR2 FNYEAQ. CDR3 sequence: CASSGGWESRDEQYF. The CDR3 DNA follows: TGTGCCAGCAGCGGAGGGTGGGAGAGTAGGGACGAGCAGTACTTC.

The CDR3 nucleotides read TGTGCCAGCAAGTCCGGACAGGGGGCCGATCCGGGCTACACCTTC. As protein: CASKSGQGADPGYTF. The chain links TRBV28 to TRBJ1-2, with 11 bases that match TRBD1. Germline V gene sequence: CDR1 MDHEN, CDR2 SYDVKM. The CDR3 consists of 15 residues. The ends lost 7 bases at V and 8 bases at J; junction bases unmatched: 12.

This chain joins TRBV6-5 and TRBJ1-1, with D possibly being TRBD1 (6 bases). CDR1 is MNHEY and CDR2 is SVGAGI in the germline V gene. The CDR3 length is 13 residues. CDR3 protein: CASQGGINTEAFF. The CDR3, as DNA: TGTGCTAGTCAAGGGGGGATCAACACTGAAGCTTTCTTT.

DNA of the CDR3: TGTGCCAGCAGCTTTCGACTAGCGTGGCCCGGGGAGCTGTTTTTT. This codes for CASSFRLAWPGELFF. V is TRBV13 and J is TRBJ2-2, with 8 nucleotides matching TRBD2. Germline V lookup: CDR1 PRHDT, CDR2 FYEKMQ (reference sequence). With V trimmed by 3 bases and J by 6 bases, 6 bases remained unmatched. The CDR3 contains 15 residues.

This rearrangement joins TRBV9 to TRBJ1-3; TRBD1 matches at 8 bases. The CDR3 is made up of 18 amino acids. From germline, CDR1 is SGDLS and CDR2 YYNGEE. Germline trimming cut 0 bases from V and 4 bases from J; bases unmatched to any gene: 12. DNA of the CDR3: TGTGCCAGCAGCGTAGGGGCGGGACAGGTCGTCGGAGGAAACACCATATATTTT. This encodes CASSVGAGQVVGGNTIYF.

This rearrangement joins TRBV5-6 to TRBJ2-3, with no clear D. Germline V CDR1 and CDR2: SGHDT, YYEEEE. Deletions cut 3 bases from V and 2 bases from J, with 10 bases between. The CDR3 covers 14 residues. Here the CDR3 reads CASSSPGITDTQYF. DNA of the CDR3: TGTGCCAGCAGCTCCCCCGGAATCACAGATACGCAGTATTTT.

V usage is TRBV4-3 and J usage is TRBJ2-1, with 11 bases matching TRBD2. The CDR3 loop spans 16 amino acids. The V gene's germline CDR1 is LGHNA and CDR2 YSLEER. Unmatched junction bases numbered 6, after V lost 0 bases and J lost 8 bases. CDR3 in DNA: TGCGCCAGCAGCCAAGATAGCGGGAGGGCCGGCCATGAGCAGTTCTTC. This gives the protein CASSQDSGRAGHEQFF.

The chain joins TRBV5-6 to TRBJ2-1; D gene ambiguous. This CDR3 comprises 12 residues. Looked up from germline, CDR1 is SGHDT and CDR2 is YYEEEE. With 5 bases removed from V and 5 bases from J, the gap between germline ends came to 8 bases. CDR3 coding DNA: TGTGCCAGCAGTGGGGTACACAATGAGCAGTTCTTC. Protein: CASSGVHNEQFF.

This chain uses TRBV7-9 with TRBJ2-2; D is possibly TRBD2 (6 bases). CDR1 is SEHNR, CDR2 FQNEAQ, per germline (reference sequence). V was clipped by 4 bases and J by 5 bases, with 20 bases between them. CDR3 length equals 17 residues. Here the CDR3 DNA reads TGTGCCAGCAGCTGGCCGAACGGGAGCCCGGGGACCGGGGAGCTGTTTTTT. Translated: CASSWPNGSPGTGELFF.

A word on this clone: Other DNA sequences in the sample encode the same CDR3. DNA of the CDR3: TGCGCCAGCAGCCAAGATAGCGGATCCTACAATGAGCAGTTCTTC. It codes for CASSQDSGSYNEQFF. This chain joins TRBV4-3 and TRBJ2-1; TRBD2 is a possible D gene (6 bases). The ends were cut back, 0 bases at V and 1 base at J, with 7 bases in the middle. Germline V gives CDR1 LGHNA, CDR2 YSLEER. The CDR3 has 15 residues.

J is TRBJ2-3 and V is TRBV12-2; the table's D call, TRBD2, has no DNA check behind it. TRBV12-2 is a pseudogene. The CDR3 has 15 amino acids. The CDR3 nucleotides read TGTGCAAGTCGCTTAGGCCCTAGCGCGGGGGGTACGCAGTATTTT. Protein sequence: CASRLGPSAGGTQYF.

The chain combines TRBV7-9 with TRBJ2-3, with D hard to call. The CDR3 contains 10 residues. V lost 1 base and J 10 bases, leaving 3 bases between the germline ends. Per germline, CDR1 SEHNR and CDR2 FQNEAQ (reference sequence). This CDR3 is CASSLEAQYF. In nucleotides, the CDR3 is TGTGCCAGCAGCTTAGAGGCGCAGTATTTT. The full variable domain, rest sourced from reference TRBV7-9 and TRBJ2-3, is DTGVSQNPRHKITKRGQNVTFRCDPISEHNRLYWYRQTLGQGPEFLTYFQNEAQLEKSRLLSDRFSAERPKGSFSTLEIQRTEQGDSAMYLCASSLEAQYFGPGTRLTVL.

A remark on this clone: One end of the junction varies from germline; a read error may be responsible. J is TRBJ1-5 and V is TRBV4-1; the D is unclear. CDR1 MGHRA and CDR2 YSYEKL come from the germline V gene. The CDR3 spans 14 residues. CDR3 DNA sequence: TGTGCCAGCAGCCCTGACACGAACAATCAGCCCCAGCATTTT. Protein product: CASSPDTNNQPQHF.

The genes are TRBV7-9 and TRBJ2-3, with D maybe TRBD2 (6 bases). Trimming took 4 bases from V and 1 from J, leaving 9 bases between them. CDR1 and CDR2 from the germline V gene are SEHNR and FQNEAQ (reference sequence). The CDR3 consists of 14 residues. The DNA for the CDR3 is TGTGCCAGCAGCTCCAGACTAGGCACAGATACGCAGTATTTT. This translates into CASSSRLGTDTQYF.

V and J are TRBV13 and TRBJ2-7, with 8 bases fitting TRBD2. Germline V lookup: CDR1 PRHDT, CDR2 FYEKMQ (reference sequence). Germline trimming cut 4 bases from V and 1 base from J; bases unmatched to any gene: 6. This CDR3 region has 15 residues. The CDR3 DNA follows: TGTGCCAGCAGCTCAAGCGGGAGAACATCCTACGAGCAGTACTTC. Amino acids: CASSSSGRTSYEQYF. Complete variable domain (other parts from reference TRBV13 and TRBJ2-7): AAGVIQSPRHLIKEKRETATLKCYPIPRHDTVYWYQQGPGQDPQFLISFYEKMQSDKGSIPDRFSAQQFSDYHSELNMSSLELGDSALYFCASSSSGRTSYEQYFGPGTRLTVT.

V and J are TRBV7-2 and TRBJ1-2, with D possibly being TRBD1 (5 bases). CDR3 length equals 13 residues. The germline V gene encodes CDR1 SGHTA and CDR2 FQGNSA. Trimming removed 4 bases at V and 1 base at J, with 7 bases between. The CDR3 coding sequence is TGTGCCAGCAGCTCCCAGGGTAACTATGGCTACACCTTC. This codes for CASSSQGNYGYTF.

This rearrangement joins TRBV28 to TRBJ2-3, with D tentatively TRBD2 (5 bases). The CDR3 consists of 16 residues. Germline V lookup: CDR1 MDHEN, CDR2 SYDVKM. Trimming removed 3 bases at V and 1 base at J, with 14 bases between. The CDR3: CASSFYRAGGTDTQYF. DNA for the CDR3: TGTGCCAGCAGTTTTTATCGGGCGGGTGGCACAGATACGCAGTATTTT.

This chain uses TRBV7-8 with TRBJ2-3, with D unresolved. Per the germline V gene, CDR1 is SGHVS and CDR2 is FQNEAQ. The CDR3 is 12 residues long. V lost 5 bases, J lost 5 bases, and 8 bases lay in between. The CDR3 reads CASSRSRDTQYF. The CDR3 nucleotides are TGTGCCAGCAGCCGATCAAGAGATACGCAGTATTTT.

This clone was seen only once. J is TRBJ2-7 and V is TRBV5-4; 7 bases line up with TRBD1. The CDR3 is 14 amino acids. Germline CDR1 and CDR2: SGHNT and YYREEE (reference sequence). The V and J ends lost 4 bases and 4 bases, in that order; junction bases with no gene match: 8. The CDR3 DNA reads as TGTGCCAGCAGCATCGGGACAGTGGTATACGAGCAGTACTTC. It yields the protein CASSIGTVVYEQYF.

The V gene is TRBV4-2, the J gene TRBJ2-7, with D unclear. The germline V and J ends were trimmed by 1 base and 2 bases, with 9 bases remaining between them. The CDR3 length is 14 residues. The germline V gene has CDR1 LGHNA and CDR2 YNFKEQ. CDR3 in amino acids: CASSQGVRTYEQYF. CDR3 sequence (DNA): TGTGCCAGCAGCCAAGGAGTCAGGACCTACGAGCAGTACTTC.

CDR3 protein: CASSVDRFSGNTIYF. CDR3 bases: TGTGCCAGCAGCGTAGACAGGTTCTCTGGAAACACCATATATTTT. The genes are TRBV6-1 and TRBJ1-3, with TRBD1 as a possible D gene (6 bases). The CDR3 sequence is 15 residues long. CDR1 is MNHNS and CDR2 is SASEGT in the germline V gene. V lost 6 bases and J lost 0, with 12 bases in between.